This TCR beta chain appears in the sequencing data of a study of shared T cell receptors in the human thymus. Generated by immunoSEQ multiplex PCR, the TCRdb table keeps only in-frame clones and is missing some. The data show 550,000 to 800,000 clones, with approximately 83% seen just once and around 0.0099% held by the top ten. CDR3 length equals 18 residues. Germline assignment: CDR1 MNHEY and CDR2 SMNVEV (reference sequence). V lost 5 bases, J lost 3 bases, and 26 bases lay in between. Another study also made use of these data, one on human thymus T cells. That work adds: Resections removed during corrective heart surgery provided the thymus tissue used.

The chain is built from TRBV27 and TRBJ2-7; D possibly corresponds to TRBD2 (6 bases). The receptor's source is a girl less than two years old with a congenital heart defect. Sequencing was performed on thymocytes. The CDR3 region has the DNA TGTGCCAGCAGTCGCCGTACGGGAGAGGCGACGGATAACTACGAGCAGTACTTC. It is translated as CASSRRTGEATDNYEQYF.